Presented here are 26 T cell receptor beta chains from one specimen sequenced in a study of T cell responses to AZD1222 COVID-19 vaccine. Produced via immunoSEQ multiplex PCR; TCRdb's table is partial and in-frame only. The profile shows tens of thousands of clones, roughly 88% of them singletons. Sample: peripheral blood, taken 28 days after the second AZD1222 dose. These receptor sequences come from an adult who received the AZD1222 COVID-19 vaccine.

The chain employs TRBV4-1 and TRBJ2-1; D not resolved. CDR3 length: 13 residues. Deletions cut 0 bases from V and 6 bases from J, with 6 bases between. CDR1 is MGHRA, CDR2 YSYEKL, per germline. This CDR3 is CASSQDPVNEQFF. The CDR3 region has the DNA TGCGCCAGCAGCCAAGATCCAGTCAATGAGCAGTTCTTC.

V and J are TRBV9 and TRBJ2-2; D gene ambiguous. Germline-derived CDR1 and CDR2 are SGDLS and YYNGEE. The V end lost 1 base, the J end lost 1 base, and 5 bases lay between the germline ends. This CDR3 comprises 14 residues. CDR3 protein: CASSVLQNTGELFF. The CDR3 region has the DNA TGTGCCAGCAGCGTACTCCAGAACACCGGGGAGCTGTTTTTT.

The rearrangement links TRBV6-5 to TRBJ2-7, with D uncertain. V was pared by 7 bases and J by 0 bases, with 13 bases between. The CDR3 runs 14 residues. Looked up from germline, CDR1 is MNHEY and CDR2 is SVGAGI. CDR3 residues: CASKVRSSSYEQYF. The CDR3, as DNA: TGTGCCAGCAAGGTCAGGTCCTCCTCCTACGAGCAGTACTTC.

The J gene is TRBJ1-2, the V gene TRBV3-1 (or the pseudogene TRBV3-2), with 9 bases that match TRBD1. The ends lost 1 base at V and 4 bases at J; junction bases unmatched: 10. Germline CDR1 is LGHDT and CDR2 is YNNKEL (reference sequence). The CDR3 sequence is 17 residues long. The CDR3 sequence is CASSQANPGQGGYGYTF. CDR3 nucleotides: TGTGCCAGCAGCCAAGCAAACCCGGGACAGGGCGGCTATGGCTACACCTTC.

V is TRBV2 and J is TRBJ1-1; the D is unclear. This CDR3 has 14 residues. V shed 4 bases and J shed 3 bases, with 12 bases lying between them. CDR1 and CDR2 (germline): SNHLY, FYNNEI. The CDR3 loop reads CASSVKGRDTEAFF. The CDR3 region has the DNA TGTGCCAGCAGTGTCAAGGGAAGGGACACTGAAGCTTTCTTT.

The CDR3 loop reads CASSQTRSYNSPLHF. The CDR3 DNA reads as TGTGCCAGCAGCCAAACTCGCTCCTATAATTCACCCCTCCACTTT. The chain is built from TRBV3-1 (or the pseudogene TRBV3-2) and TRBJ1-6; no clear D. Trimming took 2 bases from V and 0 from J, leaving 5 bases between them. The germline gives CDR1 LGHDT, CDR2 YNNKEL (reference sequence). CDR3 length: 15 residues.

The chain carries TRBV3-1 (or the pseudogene TRBV3-2) and TRBJ2-7; a weak D match, TRBD1 (6 bases). The CDR3 is 13 amino acids. Trimming stripped 7 bases from V and 2 bases from J, with 12 bases between. CDR1 is LGHDT and CDR2 is YNNKEL in the germline V gene (reference sequence). The CDR3 region is CASTIQGTYEQYF. CDR3 in DNA: TGTGCCAGCACCATCCAGGGGACCTACGAGCAGTACTTC.

This clone was observed a few times. The chain carries TRBV28 and TRBJ2-3, with D possibly TRBD2 on 6 matching bases. V lost 3 bases to trimming and J lost 2 bases, with 12 bases between them. The CDR3 runs to 15 residues. Germline V gene data show CDR1 as MDHEN and CDR2 as SYDVKM. This chain's CDR3 is CASSFSRGTTDTQYF. For the CDR3, the DNA is TGTGCCAGCAGTTTTTCGCGGGGAACCACAGATACGCAGTATTTT.

The chain combines TRBV18 with TRBJ1-1; D possibly corresponds to TRBD1 (6 bases). CDR1 and CDR2 (germline): KGHSH, LQKENI. The CDR3 length is 13 residues. The V end was cut by 5 bases, the J end by 7 bases, with 14 bases between. CDR3 DNA sequence: TGTGCCAGCTCATCCTCCCTACAGGGTGAAGCTTTCTTT. It yields the protein CASSSSLQGEAFF.

This sequence joins TRBV3-1 (or the pseudogene TRBV3-2) and TRBJ1-3; TRBD1 is a possible D gene (5 bases). Germline lookup yields CDR1 LGHDT and CDR2 YNNKEL (reference sequence). The V gene lost 1 base and the J gene lost 0 bases, with 7 bases spanning the gap. The CDR3 totals 15 residues. The DNA for the CDR3 is TGTGCCAGCAGCCAAGGGGGCGTCTCTGGAAACACCATATATTTT. Translating it yields CASSQGGVSGNTIYF.

This clone was counted between two and nine times. This sequence joins TRBV6-6 and TRBJ1-5; D is unclear. The CDR3 spans 13 residues. The V and J ends lost 4 bases and 11 bases respectively, with 15 bases between them. Looked up from germline, CDR1 is MNHNY and CDR2 is SVGAGI (reference sequence). The CDR3 DNA reads as TGTGCCAGCAGTTCCGGACCCAGACGAACCCAGCATTTT. Amino acid sequence: CASSSGPRRTQHF.

The chain links TRBV3-1 (or the pseudogene TRBV3-2) to TRBJ1-1; perhaps TRBD1 as D (6 bases). Germline assignment: CDR1 LGHDT and CDR2 YNNKEL (reference sequence). Trimming took off 0 bases at V and 11 bases at J, with 13 bases between the two ends. CDR3 length equals 13 residues. CDR3 DNA: TGTGCCAGCAGCCAAGATCAGGGGAGGGTGGCTTTCTTT. It is translated as CASSQDQGRVAFF.

The chain carries TRBV5-1 and TRBJ2-7; tentatively, D is TRBD1 (5 bases). The V gene lost 4 bases and the J gene lost 0 bases, with 20 bases spanning the gap. The germline V gene encodes CDR1 SGHRS and CDR2 YFSETQ. CDR3 size: 17 residues. The DNA for the CDR3 is TGCGCCAGCAGCCCCACCGCCCAGGGCCTTACCTCCTACGAGCAGTACTTC. Its protein product is CASSPTAQGLTSYEQYF.

The count of this clone is one. The genes are TRBV30 and TRBJ1-5, with D tentatively TRBD1 (5 bases). The germline V gene has CDR1 GTSNPN and CDR2 SVGIG (reference sequence). The germline V and J ends were trimmed by 5 bases and 1 base, with 9 bases remaining between them. The CDR3 is made up of 13 amino acids. The CDR3, as DNA: TGTGCCTGGCAGGGCGGGAGCAATCAGCCCCAGCATTTT. Its protein product is CAWQGGSNQPQHF.

The CDR3: CASSHRNYGYTF. The CDR3 DNA sequence: TGCGCCAGCAGCCACCGGAACTATGGCTACACCTTC. The chain is built from TRBV4-3 and TRBJ1-2; D is uncertain. The CDR3 loop spans 12 amino acids. Trimming removed 3 bases at V and 2 bases at J, with 4 bases between. From germline, CDR1 is LGHNA and CDR2 YSLEER.

V is TRBV7-9 and J is TRBJ1-2; 8 nucleotides line up with TRBD1. Trimming took 4 bases from V and 5 from J; bases not matched to a gene: 3. There are 13 residues in the CDR3. Germline values: CDR1 SEHNR, CDR2 FQNEAQ (reference sequence). The CDR3 spells CASSSGGSYGYTF. Written as DNA, the CDR3 is TGTGCCAGCAGCTCAGGGGGCAGTTATGGCTACACCTTC. Full variable domain (missing parts from reference TRBV7-9 and TRBJ1-2): DTGVSQNPRHKITKRGQNVTFRCDPISEHNRLYWYRQTLGQGPEFLTYFQNEAQLEKSRLLSDRFSAERPKGSFSTLEIQRTEQGDSAMYLCASSSGGSYGYTFGSGTRLTVV.

For the CDR3, the DNA is TGTGCCAGCAGTTCGGCAGGGAGCTCCTACGAGCAGTACTTC. Translation: CASSSAGSSYEQYF. The chain is built from TRBV28 and TRBJ2-7, with D possibly called TRBD1 or TRBD2 (5 bases each). Germline values: CDR1 MDHEN, CDR2 SYDVKM. CDR3 length: 14 amino acids. Trimming cost V 4 bases and J 0 bases, with 10 bases left between them.

V is TRBV4-2 and J is TRBJ1-2; possibly TRBD1 for D (5 bases). Germline values: CDR1 LGHNA, CDR2 YNFKEQ. Trimming removed 0 bases from V and 8 bases from J, with 16 bases in between. This CDR3 has 15 residues. CDR3 DNA sequence: TGTGCCAGCAGCCAAGATCGGGGGACGTCCGGCGGCTACACCTTC. As protein: CASSQDRGTSGGYTF.

The chain's CDR3 is CAIRDHGTDTQYF. CDR3 bases: TGTGCCATCAGGGACCACGGCACAGATACGCAGTATTTT. The V and J genes are TRBV10-3 and TRBJ2-3; the D is unclear. In germline, CDR1 is ENHRY, CDR2 SYGVKD. This CDR3 is 13 amino acids long. V lost 6 bases and J lost 1, with 8 bases in between.

The rearrangement joins TRBV5-6 to TRBJ2-7; 10 nucleotides line up with TRBD2. Germline CDR1 SGHDT, CDR2 YYEEEE. V lost 4 bases and J lost 2; bases outside the gene matches: 9. The CDR3 has 16 residues. CDR3 in amino acids: CASSRPTSGVTYEQYF. CDR3 coding DNA: TGTGCCAGCAGCCGGCCCACTAGCGGGGTAACCTACGAGCAGTACTTC.

The genes are TRBV5-6 and TRBJ2-1; D perhaps matches TRBD2 (6 bases). Germline values: CDR1 SGHDT, CDR2 YYEEEE. V lost 4 bases and J 7 bases, leaving 12 bases between the germline ends. The CDR3 loop spans 13 amino acids. CDR3 nucleotide sequence: TGTGCCAGCAGCCCGGGGGTTAAGAATGAGCAGTTCTTC. Residues: CASSPGVKNEQFF. Complete variable domain (other parts from reference TRBV5-6 and TRBJ2-1): DAGVTQSPTHLIKTRGQQVTLRCSPKSGHDTVSWYQQALGQGPQFIFQYYEEEERQRGNFPDRFSGHQFPNYSSELNVNALLLGDSALYLCASSPGVKNEQFFGPGTRLTVL.

The rearrangement uses TRBV6-2 or TRBV6-3 and TRBJ2-4; D perhaps matches TRBD1 (6 bases). CDR3 length equals 15 residues. Germline CDR1 MNHEY, CDR2 SVGEGT. V shed 2 bases and J shed 8 bases, with 16 bases lying between them. The chain's CDR3 is CASSYGTSKGDIQYF. The DNA of the CDR3 is TGTGCCAGCAGTTACGGGACAAGTAAAGGGGACATTCAGTACTTC.

This sequence joins TRBV7-9 and TRBJ1-2, with D possibly TRBD1 on 5 matching bases. Germline V lookup: CDR1 SEHNR, CDR2 FQNEAQ (reference sequence). The CDR3 consists of 16 residues. The V end was cut by 5 bases, the J end by 1 base, with 17 bases between. In nucleotides, the CDR3 is TGTGCCAGCAGCCCCGGGGGGGGTCTGATTAACTATGGCTACACCTTC. The encoded protein is CASSPGGGLINYGYTF.

The chain is built from TRBV7-2 and TRBJ2-3; 10 bases fit TRBD2. Trimming at V came to 5 bases and at J to 5 bases, leaving 10 bases not matched to a gene. The CDR3 is 16 amino acids. Germline CDR1 SGHTA, CDR2 FQGNSA. CDR3 nucleotide sequence: TGTGCCAGCAGCACCTACGGCCTAGCGGGGGAAGATACGCAGTATTTT. Encoded protein: CASSTYGLAGEDTQYF.

The chain couples TRBV5-1 to TRBJ1-1; no clear D gene. Trimming removed 0 bases at V and 4 bases at J, with 10 bases between. Germline CDR1 and CDR2: SGHRS and YFSETQ. The CDR3 runs 14 residues. The DNA of the CDR3 is TGCGCCAGCAGCTTGGAGCCTCAAAGCACTGAAGCTTTCTTT. Its translation: CASSLEPQSTEAFF.

This chain links TRBV15 with TRBJ2-7; perhaps D is TRBD1 or TRBD2 (6 bases each). The CDR3 extends over 15 amino acids. The V end lost 0 bases, the J end lost 4 bases, and 13 bases lay between the germline ends. Germline assignment: CDR1 LNHNV and CDR2 YYDKDF (reference sequence). The CDR3 DNA sequence: TGTGCCACCAGCAGAGATGACAGGCGGGGATACGAGCAGTACTTC. It yields the protein CATSRDDRRGYEQYF.